The clone carrying this T cell receptor (beta chain) was picked up a small number of times. V was clipped by 5 bases and J by 2 bases, with 14 bases between them. CDR3 length equals 14 residues. Germline V CDR1 and CDR2: DFQATT, SNEGSKA (reference sequence). Unique molecular identifiers were incorporated when the TCRbeta library was constructed. In TCRdb, the PCR reads were re-called with MiXCR into one record per CDR3 protein. The sample shows about 610,000 distinct CDR3 sequences, roughly a tenth of them seen only once. The entry originates in a study of T-cell reconstitution after alpha-beta-depleted transplantation in children.

Sample: PBMCs from the stem cell graft donor, taken from the stem cell graft. The clonotype was recovered from a human donor who donated a stem cell graft to a child with acute myeloid leukemia. J is TRBJ2-3 and V is TRBV20-1; perhaps TRBD2 as D (5 bases). The DNA for the CDR3 is TGCAGTGCTGATGGCCCCGACTACACAGATACGCAGTATTTT. Translation gives CSADGPDYTDTQYF.